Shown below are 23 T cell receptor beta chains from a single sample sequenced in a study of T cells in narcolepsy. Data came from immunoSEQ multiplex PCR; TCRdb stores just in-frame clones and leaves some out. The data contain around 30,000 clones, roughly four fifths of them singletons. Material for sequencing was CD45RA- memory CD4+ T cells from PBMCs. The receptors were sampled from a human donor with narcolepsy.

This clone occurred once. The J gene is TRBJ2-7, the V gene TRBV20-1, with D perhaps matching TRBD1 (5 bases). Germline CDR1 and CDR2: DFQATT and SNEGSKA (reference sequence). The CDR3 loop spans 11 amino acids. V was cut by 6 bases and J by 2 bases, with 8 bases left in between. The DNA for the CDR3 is TGCAGTGCGCCAGGGCCCTACGAGCAGTACTTC. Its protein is CSAPGPYEQYF.

CDR3 amino acids: CSVEDPTVENIQYF. Written as DNA, the CDR3 is TGCAGCGTTGAAGATCCCACGGTGGAAAACATTCAGTACTTC. The V and J genes are TRBV29-1 and TRBJ2-4, with D hard to call. Per the germline V gene, CDR1 is SQVTM and CDR2 is ANQGSEA. This CDR3 comprises 14 residues. V lost 0 bases and J 5 bases, leaving 11 bases between the germline ends.

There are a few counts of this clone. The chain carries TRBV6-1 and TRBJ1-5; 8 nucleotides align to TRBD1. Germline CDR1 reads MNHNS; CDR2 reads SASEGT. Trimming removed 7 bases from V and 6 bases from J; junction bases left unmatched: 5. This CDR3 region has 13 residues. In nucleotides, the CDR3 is TGTGCCAGCATAGGGACAGGAATTCAGCCCCAGCATTTT. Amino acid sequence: CASIGTGIQPQHF.

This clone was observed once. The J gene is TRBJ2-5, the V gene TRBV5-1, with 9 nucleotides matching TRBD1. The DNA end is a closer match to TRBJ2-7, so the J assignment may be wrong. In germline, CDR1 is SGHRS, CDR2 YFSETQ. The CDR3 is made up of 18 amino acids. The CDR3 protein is CASSDTRVGTGTAYEQYF. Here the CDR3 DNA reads TGCGCCAGCAGCGATACTCGTGTGGGGACAGGGACAGCCTACGAGCAGTACTTC.

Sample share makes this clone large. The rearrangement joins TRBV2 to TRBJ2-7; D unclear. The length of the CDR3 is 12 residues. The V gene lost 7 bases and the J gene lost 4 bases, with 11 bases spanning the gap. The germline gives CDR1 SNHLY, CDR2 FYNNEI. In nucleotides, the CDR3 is TGTGCCAGCACCATCGACTCTTACGAGCAGTACTTC. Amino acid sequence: CASTIDSYEQYF.

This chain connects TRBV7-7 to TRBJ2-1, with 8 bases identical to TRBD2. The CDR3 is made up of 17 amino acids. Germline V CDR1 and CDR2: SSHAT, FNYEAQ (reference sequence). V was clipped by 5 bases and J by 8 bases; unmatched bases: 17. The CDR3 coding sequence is TGTGCCAGCAGCCCCAGGGTCAGCGGGGGACGGCGAGATGAGCAGTTCTTC. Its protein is CASSPRVSGGRRDEQFF.

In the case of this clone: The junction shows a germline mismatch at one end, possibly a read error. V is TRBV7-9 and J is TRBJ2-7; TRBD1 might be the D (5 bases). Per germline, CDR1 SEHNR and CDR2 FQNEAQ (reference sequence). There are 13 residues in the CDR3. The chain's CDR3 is CASSQSQGYEQYF. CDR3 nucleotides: TGCGCCAGCAGCCAATCCCAGGGCTACGAGCAGTACTTC. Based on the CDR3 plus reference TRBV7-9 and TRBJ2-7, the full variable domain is DTGVSQNPRHKITKRGQNVTFRCDPISEHNRLYWYRQTLGQGPEFLTYFQNEAQLEKSRLLSDRFSAERPKGSFSTLEIQRTEQGDSAMYLCASSQSQGYEQYFGPGTRLTVT.

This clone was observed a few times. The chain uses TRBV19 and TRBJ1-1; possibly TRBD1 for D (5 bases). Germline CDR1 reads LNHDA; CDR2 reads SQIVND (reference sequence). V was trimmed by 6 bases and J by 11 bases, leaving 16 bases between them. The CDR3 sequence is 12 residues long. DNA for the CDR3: TGTGCCAGTAGCCAGGGTCGAGCGGAGGCTTTCTTT. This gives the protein CASSQGRAEAFF. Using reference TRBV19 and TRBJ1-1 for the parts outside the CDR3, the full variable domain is DGGITQSPKYLFRKEGQNVTLSCEQNLNHDAMYWYRQDPGQGLRLIYYSQIVNDFQKGDIAEGYSVSREKKESFPLTVTSAQKNPTAFYLCASSQGRAEAFFGQGTRLTVV.

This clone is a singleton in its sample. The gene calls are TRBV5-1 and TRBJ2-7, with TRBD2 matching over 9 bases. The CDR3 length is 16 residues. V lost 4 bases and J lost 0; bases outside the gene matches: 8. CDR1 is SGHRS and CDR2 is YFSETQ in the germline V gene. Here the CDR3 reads CASSPLTSGSSYEQYF. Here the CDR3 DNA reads TGCGCCAGCAGCCCCCTGACTAGCGGAAGCTCCTACGAGCAGTACTTC.

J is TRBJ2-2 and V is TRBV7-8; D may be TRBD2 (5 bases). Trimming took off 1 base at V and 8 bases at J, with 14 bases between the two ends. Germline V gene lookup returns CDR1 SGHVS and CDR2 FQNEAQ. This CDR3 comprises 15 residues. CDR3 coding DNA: TGTGCCAGCAGCTTAGAACCTTATACTAGAGGGGAGCTGTTTTTT. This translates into CASSLEPYTRGELFF.

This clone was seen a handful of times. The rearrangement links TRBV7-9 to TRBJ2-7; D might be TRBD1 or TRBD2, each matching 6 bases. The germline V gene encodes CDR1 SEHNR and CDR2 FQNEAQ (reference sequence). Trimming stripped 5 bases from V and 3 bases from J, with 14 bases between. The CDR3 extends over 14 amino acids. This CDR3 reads CASSKEGGNYEQYF. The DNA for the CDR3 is TGTGCCAGCAGCAAAGAAGGGGGGAACTACGAGCAGTACTTC.

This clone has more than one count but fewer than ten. This CDR3 reads CASSRGNSPLHF. The CDR3 bases are TGTGCCAGCAGCCGAGGTAATTCACCCCTCCACTTT. This sequence joins TRBV27 and TRBJ1-6; D is uncertain. V lost 6 bases, J lost 6 bases, and 6 bases lay in between. The CDR3 runs 12 residues. Germline assignment: CDR1 MNHEY and CDR2 SMNVEV (reference sequence).

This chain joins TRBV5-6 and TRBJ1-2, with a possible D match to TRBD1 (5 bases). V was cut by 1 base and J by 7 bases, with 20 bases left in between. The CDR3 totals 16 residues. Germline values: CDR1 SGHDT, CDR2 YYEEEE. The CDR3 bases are TGTGCCAGCAGCTTGCTTGCCCAGCAGGGTGCATCTGGCTACACCTTC. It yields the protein CASSLLAQQGASGYTF.

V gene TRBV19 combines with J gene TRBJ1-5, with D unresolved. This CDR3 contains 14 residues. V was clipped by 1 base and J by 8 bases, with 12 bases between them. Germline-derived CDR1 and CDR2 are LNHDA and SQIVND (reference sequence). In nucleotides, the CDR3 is TGTGCCAGTAGTATAGGTCCGGGCGCGAAGCCCCAGCATTTT. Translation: CASSIGPGAKPQHF.

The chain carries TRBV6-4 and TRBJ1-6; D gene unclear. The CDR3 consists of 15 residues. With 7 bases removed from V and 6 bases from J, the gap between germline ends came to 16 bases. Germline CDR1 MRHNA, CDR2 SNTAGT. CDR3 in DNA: TGTGCCAGCACCGCCGGGTCCGGACCTAATTCACCCCTCCACTTT. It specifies CASTAGSGPNSPLHF.

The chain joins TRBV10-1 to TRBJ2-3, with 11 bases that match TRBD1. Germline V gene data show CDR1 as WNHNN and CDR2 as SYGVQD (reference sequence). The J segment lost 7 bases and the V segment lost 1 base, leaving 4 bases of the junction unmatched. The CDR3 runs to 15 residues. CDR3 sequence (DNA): TGCGCCAGCAGTGAGTGGGGACAGGGGGGATATACGCAGTATTTT. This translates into CASSEWGQGGYTQYF.

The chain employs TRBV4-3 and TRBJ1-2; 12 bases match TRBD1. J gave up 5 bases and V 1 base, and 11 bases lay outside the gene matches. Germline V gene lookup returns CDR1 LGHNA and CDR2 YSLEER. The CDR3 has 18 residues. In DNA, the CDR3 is TGCGCCAGCAGCCAAGTGGTCGGGGACAGGGGGCTGGGGTATGGCTACACCTTC. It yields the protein CASSQVVGDRGLGYGYTF.

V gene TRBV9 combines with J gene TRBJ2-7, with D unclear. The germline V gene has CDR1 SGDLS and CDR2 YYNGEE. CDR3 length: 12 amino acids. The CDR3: CGIGQVNYEQYF. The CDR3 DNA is TGTGGGATAGGGCAAGTAAACTACGAGCAGTACTTC.

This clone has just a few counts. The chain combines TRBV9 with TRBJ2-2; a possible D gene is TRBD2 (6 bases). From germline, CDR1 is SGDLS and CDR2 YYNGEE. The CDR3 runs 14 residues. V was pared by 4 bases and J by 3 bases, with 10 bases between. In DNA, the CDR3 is TGTGCCAGCAGCCTGACGGGGGACACCGGGGAGCTGTTTTTT. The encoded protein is CASSLTGDTGELFF.

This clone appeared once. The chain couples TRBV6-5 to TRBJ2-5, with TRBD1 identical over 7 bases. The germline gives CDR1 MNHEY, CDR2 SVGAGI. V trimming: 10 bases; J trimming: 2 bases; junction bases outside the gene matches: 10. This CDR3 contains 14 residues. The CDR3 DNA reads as TGTGCCACCAGGGTGGGACAGCGACAAGAGACCCAGTACTTC. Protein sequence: CATRVGQRQETQYF.

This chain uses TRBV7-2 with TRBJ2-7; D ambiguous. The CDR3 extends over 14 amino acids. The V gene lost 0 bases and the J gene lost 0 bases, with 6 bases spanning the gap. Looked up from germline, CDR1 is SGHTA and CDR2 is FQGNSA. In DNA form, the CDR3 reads TGTGCCAGCAGCTTAGCAGCCTTCTCCTACGAGCAGTACTTC. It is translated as CASSLAAFSYEQYF.

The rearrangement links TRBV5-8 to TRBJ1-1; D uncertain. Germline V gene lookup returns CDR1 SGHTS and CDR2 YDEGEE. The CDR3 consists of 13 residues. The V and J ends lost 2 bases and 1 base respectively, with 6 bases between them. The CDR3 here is CASSFYANTEAFF. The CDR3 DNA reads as TGTGCCAGCAGCTTTTACGCGAACACTGAAGCTTTCTTT.

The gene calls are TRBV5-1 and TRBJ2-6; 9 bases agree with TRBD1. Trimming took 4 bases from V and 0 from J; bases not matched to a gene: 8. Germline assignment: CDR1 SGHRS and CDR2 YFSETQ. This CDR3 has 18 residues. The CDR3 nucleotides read TGCGCCAGCAGCCCGACCGGGACAGGGTTCTCTGGGGCCAACGTCCTGACTTTC. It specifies CASSPTGTGFSGANVLTF.